Presented here are 16 T cell receptor beta chains from one specimen sequenced in a study of monozygotic twins with inflammatory bowel disease. Using the 5' RACE reads, TCRdb records one entry per CDR3 protein without DNA. This repertoire includes about 380,000 distinct CDR3 sequences. The sequenced sample consisted of blood. All receptors derive from a human donor with ulcerative colitis or Crohn's disease, or a healthy co-twin of an affected twin (not recorded which).

The chain recombines TRBV6-1 with TRBJ2-4. The CDR3 consists of 14 residues. CDR1 and CDR2 from the germline V gene are MNHNS and SASEGT. The CDR3: CASSGSIAKNIQYF.

V and J are TRBV5-1 and TRBJ2-2. In germline, CDR1 is SGHRS, CDR2 YFSETQ. This CDR3 contains 16 residues. This CDR3 is CASSLSGLVSTGELFF.

CDR3 residues: CASSYSTGENEQFF. The V call is TRBV6-5, the J call TRBJ2-1; TCRdb reports TRBD1, a call that lacks DNA to check it against. The germline CDR1 and CDR2 sequences are MNHEY and SVGAGI. CDR3 size: 14 residues.

The chain carries TRBV6-4 and TRBJ2-3. This CDR3 has 13 residues. Germline V lookup: CDR1 MRHNA, CDR2 SNTAGT. CDR3 sequence: CASSEQSTDTQYF.

This rearrangement joins TRBV9 to TRBJ2-4. The germline gives CDR1 SGDLS, CDR2 YYNGEE. CDR3 length equals 13 residues. The CDR3 is CASSVGGENIQYF.

The rearrangement uses TRBV5-1 and TRBJ2-1; with no DNA, the TCRdb D assignment of TRBD2 cannot be verified. This CDR3 is built from 17 residues. Germline CDR1 is SGHRS and CDR2 is YFSETQ. The CDR3 sequence: CASSLLGASGDYNEQFF.

This chain uses TRBV4-2 with TRBJ2-7; TCRdb outputs TRBD2, but without DNA this stays unchecked. CDR1 and CDR2 (germline): LGHNA, YNFKEQ. The CDR3 loop spans 16 amino acids. CDR3 region: CASSQELAGLSYEQYF.

This chain links TRBV28 with TRBJ2-3; TCRdb designates TRBD1, a call that cannot be tested without DNA. Germline V gene lookup returns CDR1 MDHEN and CDR2 SYDVKM. This CDR3 has 13 amino acids. CDR3 sequence: CASRAGGTDTQYF.

The CDR3 region is CASSSTLAGNYNEQFF. The rearrangement uses TRBV6-2 or TRBV6-3 and TRBJ2-1; TCRdb returns TRBD2, unconfirmable since there is no DNA. There are 16 residues in the CDR3. Germline-derived CDR1 and CDR2 are MNHEY and SVGEGT.

The gene calls are TRBV14 and TRBJ1-1. Germline CDR1 is SGHDN and CDR2 is FVKESK. This CDR3 is 14 amino acids long. This CDR3 reads CASSQDLANTEAFF. Full variable domain (remainder filled in from reference TRBV14 and TRBJ1-1): EAGVTQFPSHSVIEKGQTVTLRCDPISGHDNLYWYRRVMGKEIKFLLHFVKESKQDESGMPNNRFLAERTGGTYSTLKVQPAELEDSGVYFCASSQDLANTEAFFGQGTRLTVV.

This chain uses TRBV12-3 or TRBV12-4 with TRBJ2-7. The CDR3 is 14 amino acids. This CDR3 reads CASSRSTGLYEQYF.

This chain uses TRBV19 with TRBJ2-2; TCRdb indicates TRBD2, and absent DNA this call remains unverified. Germline V gene lookup returns CDR1 LNHDA and CDR2 SQIVND (reference sequence). The CDR3 extends over 17 amino acids. CDR3: CASSNPQLAGVGGELFF.

The chain has TRBV9 and TRBJ2-5. The CDR3 consists of 17 residues. CDR1 is SGDLS and CDR2 is YYNGEE in the germline V gene. CDR3 sequence: CASSVAADGTYQETQYF.

The chain uses TRBV3-1 and TRBJ2-4. Germline V gene sequence: CDR1 LGHDT, CDR2 YNNKEL (reference sequence). This CDR3 contains 12 residues. The CDR3 loop is CASSQVGNIQYF. Looking up the rest from reference TRBV3-1 and TRBJ2-4 gives the full variable domain: DTAVSQTPKYLVTQMGNDKSIKCEQNLGHDTMYWYKQDSKKFLKIMFSYNNKELIINETVPNRFSPKSPDKAHLNLHINSLELGDSAVYFCASSQVGNIQYFGAGTRLSVL.

The chain joins TRBV5-1 to TRBJ2-7; TCRdb picks TRBD2, but there is no DNA to check that call. CDR1 SGHRS and CDR2 YFSETQ come from the germline V gene. The CDR3 is 16 amino acids. CDR3: CASSRGLAGSTYEQYF.

This chain uses TRBV6-6 with TRBJ2-7. The CDR3 is 13 amino acids. CDR1 MNHNY and CDR2 SVGAGI come from the germline V gene (reference sequence). CDR3 sequence: CASSVGRSYEQYF.